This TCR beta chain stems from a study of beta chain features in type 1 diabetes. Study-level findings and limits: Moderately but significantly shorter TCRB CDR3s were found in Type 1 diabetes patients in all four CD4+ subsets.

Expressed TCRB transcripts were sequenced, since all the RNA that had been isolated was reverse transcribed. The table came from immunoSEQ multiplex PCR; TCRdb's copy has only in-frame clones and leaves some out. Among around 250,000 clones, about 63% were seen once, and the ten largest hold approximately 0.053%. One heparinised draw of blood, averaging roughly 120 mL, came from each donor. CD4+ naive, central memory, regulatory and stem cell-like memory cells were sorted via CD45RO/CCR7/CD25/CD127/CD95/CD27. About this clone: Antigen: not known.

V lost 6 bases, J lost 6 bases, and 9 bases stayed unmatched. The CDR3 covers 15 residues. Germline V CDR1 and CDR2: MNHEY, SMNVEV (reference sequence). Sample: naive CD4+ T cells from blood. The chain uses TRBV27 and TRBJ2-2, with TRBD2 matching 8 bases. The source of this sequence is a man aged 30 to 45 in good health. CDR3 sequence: CASSETGLVAGELFF. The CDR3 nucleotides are TGTGCCAGCAGCGAAACGGGACTAGTGGCCGGGGAGCTGTTTTTT.